Listed here are 11 T cell receptor beta chains from one sample, sequenced in a study of identical twins. TCRdb processed the 5' RACE reads anew with MiXCR; each CDR3 protein has one entry. The repertoire holds 450,000 or so distinct CDR3 sequences, approximately 14% seen once, with around 0.48% in the top ten. These data were also reused for a study on yellow fever vaccine responses in identical twins.

The sample comprised CD4+ T cells sorted from blood. All receptors come from a woman between 18 and 30 years old in good health.

In its sample, this clonotype was seen a few times. The chain couples TRBV20-1 to TRBJ2-1, with TRBD2 matching over 7 bases. This CDR3 region has 14 residues. CDR1 DFQATT and CDR2 SNEGSKA come from the germline V gene (reference sequence). Losses at the gene ends were 1 base for V and 6 bases for J; bases not matched to a gene: 6. The CDR3 is CSARAFAGVNEQFF. The CDR3 DNA reads TGCAGTGCTAGAGCGTTCGCGGGAGTCAATGAGCAGTTCTTC.

This clonotype was observed a handful of times. V gene TRBV13 combines with J gene TRBJ2-5; 8 bases match TRBD2. Trimming removed 2 bases from V and 5 bases from J; junction bases left unmatched: 7. Germline values: CDR1 PRHDT, CDR2 FYEKMQ (reference sequence). This CDR3 is 15 amino acids long. CDR3 nucleotide sequence: TGTGCCAGCAGCTTAAGGGTAGCGGGACTGGAGACCCAGTACTTC. Translated: CASSLRVAGLETQYF.

This rearrangement joins TRBV12-3 or TRBV12-4 to TRBJ1-2, with TRBD1 as a possible D gene (6 bases). Trimming took 3 bases from V and 4 from J, leaving 15 bases between them. This CDR3 is built from 15 residues. The CDR3 bases are TGTGCCAGCAGTTTCAAAGGGGGTCAGGGCTATGGCTACACCTTC. This codes for CASSFKGGQGYGYTF.

The V and J genes are TRBV7-2 and TRBJ2-7; TRBD2 agrees at 12 bases. Germline-derived CDR1 and CDR2 are SGHTA and FQGNSA. V lost 5 bases and J lost 6; bases outside the gene matches: 8. The CDR3 sequence is 15 residues long. Here the CDR3 DNA reads TGTGCCAGCAGCCGGTCGGGACTAGCGGGCGGCGAGCAGTACTTC. Amino acids: CASSRSGLAGGEQYF.

This clonotype came up many times. The gene calls are TRBV10-3 and TRBJ2-7; the D gene is possibly TRBD1 (6 bases). The CDR3 has 14 residues. Germline CDR1 reads ENHRY; CDR2 reads SYGVKD. V was cut by 0 bases and J by 3 bases, with 9 bases left in between. The CDR3 is CAISESGTLYEQYF. In DNA form, the CDR3 reads TGTGCCATCAGTGAGTCGGGGACACTCTACGAGCAGTACTTC.

In this sample, this clonotype turned up a few times. The chain joins TRBV3-1 to TRBJ2-5, with D possibly TRBD2 on 7 matching bases. V lost 4 bases and J lost 5, with 14 bases in between. The CDR3 sequence is 14 residues long. Germline CDR1 LGHDT, CDR2 YNNKEL (reference sequence). The CDR3 region has the DNA TGTGCCAGCAGCCGGACCGGGGGGCGGGAGACCCAGTACTTC. Amino acids: CASSRTGGRETQYF.

The chain carries TRBV6-5 and TRBJ2-3; 11 bases align to TRBD2. J lost 5 bases, V lost 0 bases, and 7 bases had no gene match. This CDR3 region has 17 residues. The germline CDR1 and CDR2 sequences are MNHEY and SVGAGI. The CDR3 nucleotides are TGTGCCAGCAGTTACTCGTCTCTAGCGGGGGGCCAAGATACGCAGTATTTT. Protein sequence: CASSYSSLAGGQDTQYF.

This clonotype was seen only a few times. This chain uses TRBV12-3 or TRBV12-4 with TRBJ2-2; tentatively, D is TRBD1 or TRBD2 (5 bases each). The CDR3 has 16 residues. Deletions cut 3 bases from V and 2 bases from J, with 13 bases between. The CDR3 nucleotides read TGTGCCAGCAGTTTTCAAACCGGGACCAACACCGGGGAGCTGTTTTTT. Translation gives CASSFQTGTNTGELFF.

This clonotype has just a few counts. This chain's CDR3 is CASRNQGDGTEAFF. CDR3 bases: TGTGCCAGCCGTAACCAAGGGGACGGCACTGAAGCTTTCTTT. This chain uses TRBV2 with TRBJ1-1, with D possibly matching TRBD1 (5 bases). The CDR3 is 14 residues long. Trimming took off 8 bases at V and 4 bases at J, with 17 bases between the two ends. Germline V gene sequence: CDR1 SNHLY, CDR2 FYNNEI.

The J gene is TRBJ2-7, the V gene TRBV10-3, with D tentatively TRBD2 (6 bases). Between the trimmed V and J ends, which lost 5 bases and 5 bases, there was a span of 16 bases. This CDR3 spans 14 amino acids. Germline CDR1 is ENHRY and CDR2 is SYGVKD. The CDR3 DNA sequence: TGTGCCATCAGTTCGCTCGGGAGTGGGAACGAGCAGTACTTC. Translation gives CAISSLGSGNEQYF.

This clonotype was detected a few times. CDR3 sequence (DNA): TGTGCCACCAGTGGCCCCGGGACAGGGGATGGCTACACCTTC. Its protein is CATSGPGTGDGYTF. The chain employs TRBV24-1 and TRBJ1-2, with 10 nucleotides matching TRBD1. V gave up 5 bases and J gave up 6 bases; unmatched junction bases: 5. Germline values: CDR1 KGHDR, CDR2 SFDVKD. The CDR3 extends over 14 amino acids.